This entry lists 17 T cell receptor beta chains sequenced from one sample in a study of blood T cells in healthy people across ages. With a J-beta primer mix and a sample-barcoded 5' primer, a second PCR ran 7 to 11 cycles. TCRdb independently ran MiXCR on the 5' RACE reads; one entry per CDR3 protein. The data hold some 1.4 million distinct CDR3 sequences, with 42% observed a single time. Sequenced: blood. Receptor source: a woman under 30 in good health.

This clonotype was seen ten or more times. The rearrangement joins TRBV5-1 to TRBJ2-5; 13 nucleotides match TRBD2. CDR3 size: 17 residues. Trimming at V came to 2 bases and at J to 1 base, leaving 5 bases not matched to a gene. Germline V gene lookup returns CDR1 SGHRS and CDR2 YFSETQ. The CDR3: CASSFRLAGGFQETQYF. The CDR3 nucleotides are TGCGCCAGCAGCTTCCGACTAGCGGGGGGCTTCCAAGAGACCCAGTACTTC. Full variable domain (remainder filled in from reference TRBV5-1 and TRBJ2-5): KAGVTQTPRYLIKTRGQQVTLSCSPISGHRSVSWYQQTPGQGLQFLFEYFSETQRNKGNFPGRFSGRQFSNSRSEMNVSTLELGDSALYLCASSFRLAGGFQETQYFGPGTRLLVL.

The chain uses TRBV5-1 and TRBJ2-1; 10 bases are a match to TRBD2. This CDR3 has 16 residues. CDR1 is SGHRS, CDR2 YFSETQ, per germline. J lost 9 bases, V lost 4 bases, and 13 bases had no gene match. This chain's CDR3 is CASSTTLAGVFGEQFF. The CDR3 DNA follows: TGCGCCAGCAGCACCACGCTAGCGGGGGTATTCGGTGAGCAGTTCTTC.

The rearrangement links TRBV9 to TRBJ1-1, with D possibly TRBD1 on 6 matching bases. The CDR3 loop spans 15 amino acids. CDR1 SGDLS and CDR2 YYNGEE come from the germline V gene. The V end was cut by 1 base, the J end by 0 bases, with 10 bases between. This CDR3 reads CASSVNTGLNTEAFF. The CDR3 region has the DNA TGTGCCAGCAGCGTAAACACAGGGCTGAACACTGAAGCTTTCTTT.

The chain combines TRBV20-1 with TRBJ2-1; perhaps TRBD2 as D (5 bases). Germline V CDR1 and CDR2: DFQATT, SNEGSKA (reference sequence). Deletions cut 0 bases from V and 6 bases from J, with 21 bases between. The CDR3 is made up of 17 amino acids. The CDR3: CSARDPSSLGGGNEQFF. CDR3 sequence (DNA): TGCAGTGCTAGAGATCCCTCCTCCTTGGGTGGAGGCAATGAGCAGTTCTTC.

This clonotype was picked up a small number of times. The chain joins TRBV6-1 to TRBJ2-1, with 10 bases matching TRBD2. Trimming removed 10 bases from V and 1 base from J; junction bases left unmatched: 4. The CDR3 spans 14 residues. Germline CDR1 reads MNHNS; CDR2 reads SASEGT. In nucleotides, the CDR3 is TGTGCCACCGTAGCGGGGGGATCCTACAATGAGCAGTTCTTC. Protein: CATVAGGSYNEQFF.

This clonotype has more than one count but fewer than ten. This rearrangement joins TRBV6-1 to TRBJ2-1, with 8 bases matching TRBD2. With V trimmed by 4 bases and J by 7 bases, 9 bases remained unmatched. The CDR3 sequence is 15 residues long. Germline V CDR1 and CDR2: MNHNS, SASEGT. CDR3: CASSGSGGLENEQFF. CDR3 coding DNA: TGTGCCAGCAGTGGGTCGGGGGGGCTTGAGAATGAGCAGTTCTTC.

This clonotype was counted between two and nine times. The CDR3 nucleotides read TGCGCCAGCAGTGAGTCGGAACTAGCGGGGAGAGATACGCAGTATTTT. This gives the protein CASSESELAGRDTQYF. The chain employs TRBV10-1 and TRBJ2-3; 10 bases line up with TRBD2. The V and J ends lost 0 bases and 5 bases, in that order; junction bases with no gene match: 5. The CDR3 is made up of 16 amino acids. Germline-derived CDR1 and CDR2 are WNHNN and SYGVQD (reference sequence).

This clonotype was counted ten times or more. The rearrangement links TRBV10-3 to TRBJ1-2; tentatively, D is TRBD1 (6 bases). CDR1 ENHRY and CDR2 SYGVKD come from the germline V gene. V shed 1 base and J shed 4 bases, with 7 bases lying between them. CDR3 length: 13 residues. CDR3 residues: CAISEWDTYGYTF. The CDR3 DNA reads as TGTGCCATCAGTGAGTGGGACACCTATGGCTACACCTTC.

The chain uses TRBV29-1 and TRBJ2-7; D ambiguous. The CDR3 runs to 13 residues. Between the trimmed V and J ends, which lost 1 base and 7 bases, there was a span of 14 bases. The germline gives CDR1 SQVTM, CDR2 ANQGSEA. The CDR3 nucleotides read TGCAGCGTTGAAGTACGGATGCCCAATGAGCAGTACTTC. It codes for CSVEVRMPNEQYF.

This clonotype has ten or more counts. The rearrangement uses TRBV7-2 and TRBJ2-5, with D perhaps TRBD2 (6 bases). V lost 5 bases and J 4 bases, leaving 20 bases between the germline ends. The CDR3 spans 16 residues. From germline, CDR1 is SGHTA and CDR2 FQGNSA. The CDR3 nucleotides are TGTGCCAGCAGCCCCGGTGTAGCGGTGAAAGGAGAGACCCAGTACTTC. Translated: CASSPGVAVKGETQYF. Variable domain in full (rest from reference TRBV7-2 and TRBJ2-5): GAGVSQSPSNKVTEKGKDVELRCDPISGHTALYWYRQSLGQGLEFLIYFQGNSAPDKSGLPSDRFSAERTGGSVSTLTIQRTQQEDSAVYLCASSPGVAVKGETQYFGPGTRLLVL.

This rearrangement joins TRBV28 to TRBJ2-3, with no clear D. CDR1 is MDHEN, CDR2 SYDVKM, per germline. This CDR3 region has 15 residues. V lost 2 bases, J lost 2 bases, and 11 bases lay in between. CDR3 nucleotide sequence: TGTGCCAGCAGTTTAGGGCAGTCTTTCACAGATACGCAGTATTTT. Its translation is CASSLGQSFTDTQYF.

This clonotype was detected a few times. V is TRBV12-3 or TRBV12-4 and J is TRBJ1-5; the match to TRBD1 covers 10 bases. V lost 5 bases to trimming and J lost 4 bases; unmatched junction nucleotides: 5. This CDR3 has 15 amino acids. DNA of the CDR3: TGTGCCAGCAGTGGACAGGGGGTAGGGAATCAGCCCCAGCATTTT. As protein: CASSGQGVGNQPQHF.

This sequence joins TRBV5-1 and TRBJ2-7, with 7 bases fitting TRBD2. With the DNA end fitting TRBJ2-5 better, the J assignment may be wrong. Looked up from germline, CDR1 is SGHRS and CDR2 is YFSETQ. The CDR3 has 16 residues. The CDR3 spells CASSLGTSSGGETQYF. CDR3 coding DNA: TGCGCCAGCAGCTTAGGAACAAGCTCGGGGGGTGAGACCCAGTACTTC.

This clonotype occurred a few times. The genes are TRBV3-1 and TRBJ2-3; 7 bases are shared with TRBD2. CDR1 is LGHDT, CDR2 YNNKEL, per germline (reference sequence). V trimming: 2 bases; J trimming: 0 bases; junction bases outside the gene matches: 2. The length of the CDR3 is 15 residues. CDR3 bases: TGTGCCAGCAGCCAACGGGAGGTTAGCACAGATACGCAGTATTTT. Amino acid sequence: CASSQREVSTDTQYF.

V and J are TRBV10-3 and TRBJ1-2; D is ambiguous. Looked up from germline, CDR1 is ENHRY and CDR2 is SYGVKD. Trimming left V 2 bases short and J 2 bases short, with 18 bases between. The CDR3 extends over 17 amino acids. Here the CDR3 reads CAISEVPSRPVNYGYTF. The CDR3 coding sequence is TGTGCCATCAGTGAGGTCCCGAGCAGGCCTGTAAACTATGGCTACACCTTC.

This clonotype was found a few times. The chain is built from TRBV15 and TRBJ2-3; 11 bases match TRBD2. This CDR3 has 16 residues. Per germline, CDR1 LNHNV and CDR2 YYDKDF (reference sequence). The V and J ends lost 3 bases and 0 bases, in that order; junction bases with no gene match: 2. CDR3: CATSRGLAASTDTQYF. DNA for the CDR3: TGTGCCACCAGCAGGGGACTAGCGGCCAGCACAGATACGCAGTATTTT. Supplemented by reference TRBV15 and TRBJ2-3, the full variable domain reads DAMVIQNPRYQVTQFGKPVTLSCSQTLNHNVMYWYQQKSSQAPKLLFHYYDKDFNNEADTPDNFQSRRPNTSFCFLDIRSPGLGDTAMYLCATSRGLAASTDTQYFGPGTRLTVL.

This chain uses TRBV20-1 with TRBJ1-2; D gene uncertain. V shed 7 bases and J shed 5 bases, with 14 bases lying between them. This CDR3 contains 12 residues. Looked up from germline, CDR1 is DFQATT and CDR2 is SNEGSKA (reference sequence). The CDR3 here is CSVWEVEYGYTF. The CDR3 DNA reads TGCAGTGTTTGGGAAGTGGAGTATGGCTACACCTTC.